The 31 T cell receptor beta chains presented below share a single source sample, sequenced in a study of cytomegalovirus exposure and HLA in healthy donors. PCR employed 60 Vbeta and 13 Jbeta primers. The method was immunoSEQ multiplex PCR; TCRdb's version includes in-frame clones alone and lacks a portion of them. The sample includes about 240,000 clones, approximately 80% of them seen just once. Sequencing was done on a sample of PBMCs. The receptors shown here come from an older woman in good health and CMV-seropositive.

CDR3 bases: TGTGCCAGCAGTTCGGGCGGGTACTCAGAGCAGTTCTTC. Protein sequence: CASSSGGYSEQFF. The chain links TRBV27 to TRBJ2-1, with D possibly matching TRBD2 (5 bases). Looked up from germline, CDR1 is MNHEY and CDR2 is SMNVEV (reference sequence). V dropped 4 bases and J dropped 10 bases, with 14 bases sitting between them. The CDR3 extends over 13 amino acids.

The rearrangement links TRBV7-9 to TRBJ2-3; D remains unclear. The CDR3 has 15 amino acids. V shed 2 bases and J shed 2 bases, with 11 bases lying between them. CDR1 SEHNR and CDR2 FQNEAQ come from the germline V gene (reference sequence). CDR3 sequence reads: CASSLSDGVTDTQYF. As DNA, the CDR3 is TGTGCCAGCAGCTTAAGCGATGGCGTCACAGATACGCAGTATTTT.

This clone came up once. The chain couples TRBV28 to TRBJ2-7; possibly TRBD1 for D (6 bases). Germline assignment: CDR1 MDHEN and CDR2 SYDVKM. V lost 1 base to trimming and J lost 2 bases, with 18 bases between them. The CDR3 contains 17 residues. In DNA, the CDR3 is TGTGCCAGCAGTTTATCCCCCTCAGGGGTAAGGCCCTACGAGCAGTACTTC. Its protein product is CASSLSPSGVRPYEQYF.

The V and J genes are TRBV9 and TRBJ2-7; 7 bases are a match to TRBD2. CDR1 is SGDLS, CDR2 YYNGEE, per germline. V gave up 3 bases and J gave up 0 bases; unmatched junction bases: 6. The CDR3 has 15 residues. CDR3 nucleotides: TGTGCCAGCAGCGGGAGTGGACTAGGCTCCTACGAGCAGTACTTC. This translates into CASSGSGLGSYEQYF.

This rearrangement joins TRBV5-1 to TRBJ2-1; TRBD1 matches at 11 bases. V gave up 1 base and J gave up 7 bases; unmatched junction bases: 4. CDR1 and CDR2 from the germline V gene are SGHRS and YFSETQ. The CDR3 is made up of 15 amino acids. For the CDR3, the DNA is TGCGCCAGCAGCTTGCTCGGGACAGGGGGGAATGAGCAGTTCTTC. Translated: CASSLLGTGGNEQFF.

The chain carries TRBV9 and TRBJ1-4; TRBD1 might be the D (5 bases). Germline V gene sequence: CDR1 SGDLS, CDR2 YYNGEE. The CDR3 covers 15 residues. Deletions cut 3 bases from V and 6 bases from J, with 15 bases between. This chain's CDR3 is CASSADWGIDEKLFF. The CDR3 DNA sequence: TGTGCCAGCAGCGCCGATTGGGGCATTGATGAAAAACTGTTTTTT.

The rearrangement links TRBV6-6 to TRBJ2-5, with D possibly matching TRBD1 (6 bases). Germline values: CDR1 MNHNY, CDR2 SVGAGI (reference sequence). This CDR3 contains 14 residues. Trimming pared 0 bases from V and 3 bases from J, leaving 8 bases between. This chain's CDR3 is CASSYSAGEETQYF. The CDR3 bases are TGTGCCAGCAGTTACTCCGCAGGGGAAGAGACCCAGTACTTC.

The CDR3 spells CASSRTGAYGYTF. In nucleotides, the CDR3 is TGTGCCAGCAGTCGGACAGGGGCCTATGGCTACACCTTC. The chain uses TRBV6-1 and TRBJ1-2; 9 bases match TRBD1. This CDR3 is 13 amino acids long. Trimming took 5 bases from V and 4 from J; bases not matched to a gene: 2. Germline CDR1 is MNHNS and CDR2 is SASEGT.

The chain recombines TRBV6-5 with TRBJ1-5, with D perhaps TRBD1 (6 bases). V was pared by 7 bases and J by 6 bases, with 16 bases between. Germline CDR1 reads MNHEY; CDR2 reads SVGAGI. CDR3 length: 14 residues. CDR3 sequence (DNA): TGTGCCAGCACCACGGTACAGGGCACTCAGCCCCAGCATTTT. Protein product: CASTTVQGTQPQHF.

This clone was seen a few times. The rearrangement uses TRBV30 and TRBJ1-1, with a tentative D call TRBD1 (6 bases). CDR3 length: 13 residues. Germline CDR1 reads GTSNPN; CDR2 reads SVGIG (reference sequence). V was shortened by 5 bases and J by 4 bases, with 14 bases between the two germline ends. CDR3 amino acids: CAWGRGPGTEAFF. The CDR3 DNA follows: TGTGCCTGGGGCAGGGGCCCGGGCACTGAAGCTTTCTTT.

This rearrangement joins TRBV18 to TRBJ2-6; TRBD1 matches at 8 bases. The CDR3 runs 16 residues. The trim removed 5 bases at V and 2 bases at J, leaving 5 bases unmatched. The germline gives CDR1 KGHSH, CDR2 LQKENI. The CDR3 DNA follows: TGTGCCAGCTCATCTGGACAGGGCCCTGGGGCCAACGTCCTGACTTTC. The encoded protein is CASSSGQGPGANVLTF.

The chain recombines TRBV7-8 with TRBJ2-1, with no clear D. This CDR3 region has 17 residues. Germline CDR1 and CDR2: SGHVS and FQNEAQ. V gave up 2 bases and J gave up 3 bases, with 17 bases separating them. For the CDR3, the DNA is TGTGCCAGCAGCTTACAATTCCAACGGGTATACTACAATGAGCAGTTCTTC. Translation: CASSLQFQRVYYNEQFF.

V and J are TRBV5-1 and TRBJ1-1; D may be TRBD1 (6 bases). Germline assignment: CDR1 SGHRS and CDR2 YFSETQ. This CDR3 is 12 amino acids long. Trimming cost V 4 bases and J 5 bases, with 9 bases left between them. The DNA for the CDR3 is TGCGCCAGCAGCACAGGGCAAACTGAAGCTTTCTTT. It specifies CASSTGQTEAFF.

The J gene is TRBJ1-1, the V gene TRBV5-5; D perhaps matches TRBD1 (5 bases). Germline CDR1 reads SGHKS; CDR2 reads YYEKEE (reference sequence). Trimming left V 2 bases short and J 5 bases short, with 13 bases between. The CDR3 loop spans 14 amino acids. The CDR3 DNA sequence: TGTGCCAGCAGCTTCTGGCCAGGGCAGACTGAAGCTTTCTTT. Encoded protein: CASSFWPGQTEAFF.

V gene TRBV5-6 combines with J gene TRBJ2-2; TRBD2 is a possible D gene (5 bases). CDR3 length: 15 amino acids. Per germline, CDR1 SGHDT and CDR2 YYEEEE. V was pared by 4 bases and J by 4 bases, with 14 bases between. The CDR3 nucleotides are TGTGCCAGCAGCGATCAGCTGGCGGGCACCGGGGAGCTGTTTTTT. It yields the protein CASSDQLAGTGELFF.

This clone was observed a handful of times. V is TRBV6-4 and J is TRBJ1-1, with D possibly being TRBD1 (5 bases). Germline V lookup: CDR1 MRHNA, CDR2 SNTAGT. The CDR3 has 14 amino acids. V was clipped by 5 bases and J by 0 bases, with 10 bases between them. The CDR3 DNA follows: TGTGCCAGCAGTCCAGACAGCCTGAACACTGAAGCTTTCTTT. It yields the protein CASSPDSLNTEAFF.

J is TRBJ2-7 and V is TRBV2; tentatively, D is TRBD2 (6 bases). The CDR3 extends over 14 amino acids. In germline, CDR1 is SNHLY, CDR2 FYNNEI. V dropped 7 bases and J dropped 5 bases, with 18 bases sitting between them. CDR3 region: CASIGTFGSDEQYF. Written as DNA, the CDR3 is TGTGCCAGCATCGGGACTTTCGGAAGTGACGAGCAGTACTTC.

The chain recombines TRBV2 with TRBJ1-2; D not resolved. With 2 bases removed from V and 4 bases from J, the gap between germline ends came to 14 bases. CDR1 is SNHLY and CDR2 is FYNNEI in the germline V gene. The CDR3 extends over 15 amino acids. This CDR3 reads CASSELRATPYGYTF. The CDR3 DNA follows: TGTGCCAGCAGTGAACTGAGGGCCACCCCCTATGGCTACACCTTC.

CDR3 sequence (DNA): TGTGCCAGCAGTCCACGGACAGGGGCCTACGAGCAGTACTTC. Protein product: CASSPRTGAYEQYF. The chain has TRBV27 and TRBJ2-7; TRBD1 agrees at 9 bases. V was pared by 5 bases and J by 2 bases, with 4 bases of the junction left unmatched. Germline V lookup: CDR1 MNHEY, CDR2 SMNVEV (reference sequence). There are 14 residues in the CDR3.

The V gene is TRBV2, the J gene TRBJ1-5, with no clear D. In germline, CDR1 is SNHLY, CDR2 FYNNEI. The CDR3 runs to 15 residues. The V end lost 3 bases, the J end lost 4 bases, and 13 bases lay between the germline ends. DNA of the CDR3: TGTGCCAGCAGTGAGGGGTCTAGCCAAAATCAGCCCCAGCATTTT. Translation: CASSEGSSQNQPQHF.

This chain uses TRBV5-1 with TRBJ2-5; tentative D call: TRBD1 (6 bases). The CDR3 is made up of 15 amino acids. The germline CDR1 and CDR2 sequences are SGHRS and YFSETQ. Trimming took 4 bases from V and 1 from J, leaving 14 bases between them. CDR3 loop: CASSPTTGPQETQYF. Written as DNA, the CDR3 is TGCGCCAGCAGCCCCACCACAGGGCCCCAAGAGACCCAGTACTTC.

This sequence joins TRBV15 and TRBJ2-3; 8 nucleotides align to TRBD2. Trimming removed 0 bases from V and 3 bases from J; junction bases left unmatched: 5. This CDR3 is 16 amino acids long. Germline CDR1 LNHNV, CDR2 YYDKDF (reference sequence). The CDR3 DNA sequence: TGTGCCACCAGCAGAGATCGGGCTAGCGGGACAGATACGCAGTATTTT. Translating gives CATSRDRASGTDTQYF.

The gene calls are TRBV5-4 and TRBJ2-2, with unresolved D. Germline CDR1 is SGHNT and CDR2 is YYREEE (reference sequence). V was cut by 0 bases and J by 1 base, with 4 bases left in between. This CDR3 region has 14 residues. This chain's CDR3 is CASSLEQNTGELFF. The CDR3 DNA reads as TGTGCCAGCAGCTTGGAGCAGAACACCGGGGAGCTGTTTTTT.

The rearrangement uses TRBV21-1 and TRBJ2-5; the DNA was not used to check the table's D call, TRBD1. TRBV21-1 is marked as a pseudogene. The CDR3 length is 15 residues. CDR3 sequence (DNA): TGTGCCAGCAGCAAAGAAGGCCAGGGGAAAGAGACCCAGTACTTC. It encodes CASSKEGQGKETQYF.

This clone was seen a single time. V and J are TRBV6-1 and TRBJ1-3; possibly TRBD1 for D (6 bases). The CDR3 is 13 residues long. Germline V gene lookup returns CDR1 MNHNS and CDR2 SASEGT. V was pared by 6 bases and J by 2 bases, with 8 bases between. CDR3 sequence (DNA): TGTGCCAGCAGACAGGGCGCTGGAAACACCATATATTTT. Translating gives CASRQGAGNTIYF.

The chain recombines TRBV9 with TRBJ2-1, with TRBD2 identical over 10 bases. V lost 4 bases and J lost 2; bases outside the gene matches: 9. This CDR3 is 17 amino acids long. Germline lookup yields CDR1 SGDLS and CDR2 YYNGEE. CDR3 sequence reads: CASSSLAGVAPYNEQFF. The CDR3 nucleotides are TGTGCCAGCAGCTCTCTAGCGGGAGTCGCCCCCTACAATGAGCAGTTCTTC.

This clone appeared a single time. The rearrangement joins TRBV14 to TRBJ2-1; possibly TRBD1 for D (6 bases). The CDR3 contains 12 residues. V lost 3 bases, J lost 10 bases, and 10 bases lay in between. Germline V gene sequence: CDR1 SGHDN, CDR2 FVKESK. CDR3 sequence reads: CASSHGTFEQFF. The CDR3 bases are TGTGCCAGCAGCCATGGGACATTCGAGCAGTTCTTC.

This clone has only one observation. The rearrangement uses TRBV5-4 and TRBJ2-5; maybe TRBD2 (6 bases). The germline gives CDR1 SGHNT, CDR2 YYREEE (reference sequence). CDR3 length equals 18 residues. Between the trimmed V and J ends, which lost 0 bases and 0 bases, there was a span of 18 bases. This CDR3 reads CASSLGGGLGGYQETQYF. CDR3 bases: TGTGCCAGCAGCTTGGGTGGTGGTCTAGGAGGGTACCAAGAGACCCAGTACTTC.

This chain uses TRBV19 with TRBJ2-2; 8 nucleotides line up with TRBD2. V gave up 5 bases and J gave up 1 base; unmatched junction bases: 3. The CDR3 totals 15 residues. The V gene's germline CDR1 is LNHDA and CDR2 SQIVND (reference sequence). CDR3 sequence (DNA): TGTGCCAGTAGTCCCAGCGGGGGGAACACCGGGGAGCTGTTTTTT. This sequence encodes CASSPSGGNTGELFF.

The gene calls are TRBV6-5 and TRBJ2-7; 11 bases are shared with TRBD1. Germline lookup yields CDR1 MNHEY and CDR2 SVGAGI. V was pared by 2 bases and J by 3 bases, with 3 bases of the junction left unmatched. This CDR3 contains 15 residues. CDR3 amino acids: CASSYRDRGYYEQYF. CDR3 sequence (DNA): TGTGCCAGCAGTTACAGGGACAGGGGGTACTACGAGCAGTACTTC.

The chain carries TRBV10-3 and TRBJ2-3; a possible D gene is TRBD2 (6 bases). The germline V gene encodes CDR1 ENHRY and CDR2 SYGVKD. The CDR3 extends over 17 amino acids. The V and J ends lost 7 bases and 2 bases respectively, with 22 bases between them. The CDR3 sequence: CAIKGRDEVWDTDTQYF. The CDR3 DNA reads TGTGCCATCAAGGGGCGGGATGAGGTGTGGGACACAGATACGCAGTATTTT.